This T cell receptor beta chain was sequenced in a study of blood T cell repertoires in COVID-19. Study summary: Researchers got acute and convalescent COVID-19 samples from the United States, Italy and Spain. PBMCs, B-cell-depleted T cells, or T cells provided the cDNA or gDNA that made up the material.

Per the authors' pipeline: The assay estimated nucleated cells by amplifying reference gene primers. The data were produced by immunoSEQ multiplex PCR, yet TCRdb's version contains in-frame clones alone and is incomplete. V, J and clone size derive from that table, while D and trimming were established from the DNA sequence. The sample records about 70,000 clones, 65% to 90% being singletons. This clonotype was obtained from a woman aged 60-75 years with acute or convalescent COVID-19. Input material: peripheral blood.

CDR3 coding DNA: TGTGCCTGGCGGAGAGGTAGCGGGGGGAGGGAGACCCAGTACTTC. Amino acid sequence: CAWRRGSGGRETQYF. The chain uses TRBV30 and TRBJ2-5; 10 positions agree with TRBD2. The CDR3 has 15 residues. Germline CDR1 GTSNPN, CDR2 SVGIG (reference sequence). Losses at the gene ends were 5 bases for V and 5 bases for J; bases not matched to a gene: 11.